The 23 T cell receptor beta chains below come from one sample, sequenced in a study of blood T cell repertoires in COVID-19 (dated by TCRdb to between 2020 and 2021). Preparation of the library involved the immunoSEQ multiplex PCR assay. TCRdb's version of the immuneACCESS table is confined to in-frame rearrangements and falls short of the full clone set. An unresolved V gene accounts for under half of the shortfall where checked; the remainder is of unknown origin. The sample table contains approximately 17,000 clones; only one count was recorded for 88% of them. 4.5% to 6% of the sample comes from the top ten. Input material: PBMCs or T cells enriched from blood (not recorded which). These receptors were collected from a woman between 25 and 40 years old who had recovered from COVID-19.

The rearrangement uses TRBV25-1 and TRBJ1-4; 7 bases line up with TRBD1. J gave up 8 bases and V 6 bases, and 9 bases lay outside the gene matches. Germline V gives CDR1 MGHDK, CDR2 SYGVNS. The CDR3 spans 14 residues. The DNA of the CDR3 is TGTGCCAGCAGCGCTACAGGGGTACAGGAAAAACTGTTTTTT. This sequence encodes CASSATGVQEKLFF.

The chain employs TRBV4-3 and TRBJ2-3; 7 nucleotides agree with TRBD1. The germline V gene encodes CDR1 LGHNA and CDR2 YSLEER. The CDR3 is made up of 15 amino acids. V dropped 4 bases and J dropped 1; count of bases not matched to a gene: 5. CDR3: CASSPRGQGTDTQYF. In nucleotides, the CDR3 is TGCGCCAGCAGCCCGAGGGGGCAGGGCACAGATACGCAGTATTTT.

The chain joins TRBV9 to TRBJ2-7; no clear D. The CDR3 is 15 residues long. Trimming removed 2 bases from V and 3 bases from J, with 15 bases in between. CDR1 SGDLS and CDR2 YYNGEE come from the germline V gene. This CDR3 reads CASSVYTVDGYEQYF. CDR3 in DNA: TGTGCCAGCAGCGTTTATACGGTCGATGGCTACGAGCAGTACTTC.

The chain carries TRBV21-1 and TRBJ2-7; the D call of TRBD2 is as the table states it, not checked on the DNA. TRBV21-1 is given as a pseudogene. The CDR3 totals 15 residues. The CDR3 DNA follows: TGTGCCATCGGCTTGGGACTAGCGGGGGACTACGAGCAGTACTTC. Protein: CAIGLGLAGDYEQYF.

The CDR3 is CASSFWTGGTGELFF. DNA for the CDR3: TGCGCCAGCAGCTTCTGGACAGGGGGCACCGGGGAGCTGTTTTTT. This rearrangement joins TRBV5-1 to TRBJ2-2, with TRBD1 matching 10 bases. V lost 2 bases to trimming and J lost 4 bases; unmatched junction nucleotides: 2. Per germline, CDR1 SGHRS and CDR2 YFSETQ. The CDR3 has 15 amino acids.

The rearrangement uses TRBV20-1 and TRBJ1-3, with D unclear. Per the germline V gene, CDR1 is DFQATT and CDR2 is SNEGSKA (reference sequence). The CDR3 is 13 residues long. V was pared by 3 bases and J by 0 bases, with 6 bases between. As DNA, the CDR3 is TGCAGTGCTAGTGGGAGCTCTGGAAACACCATATATTTT. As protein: CSASGSSGNTIYF.

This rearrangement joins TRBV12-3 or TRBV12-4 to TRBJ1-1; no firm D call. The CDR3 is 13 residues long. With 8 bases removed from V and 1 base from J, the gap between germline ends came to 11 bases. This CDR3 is CASSSTENTEAFF. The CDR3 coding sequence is TGTGCCAGCTCCTCTACAGAGAACACTGAAGCTTTCTTT.

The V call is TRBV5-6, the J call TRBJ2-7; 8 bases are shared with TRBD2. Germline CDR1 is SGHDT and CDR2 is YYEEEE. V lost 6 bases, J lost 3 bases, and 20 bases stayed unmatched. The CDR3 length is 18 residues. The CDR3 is CASTHSVPPAGGGYEQYF. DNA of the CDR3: TGTGCCAGCACCCATAGTGTCCCCCCGGCCGGGGGGGGCTACGAGCAGTACTTC.

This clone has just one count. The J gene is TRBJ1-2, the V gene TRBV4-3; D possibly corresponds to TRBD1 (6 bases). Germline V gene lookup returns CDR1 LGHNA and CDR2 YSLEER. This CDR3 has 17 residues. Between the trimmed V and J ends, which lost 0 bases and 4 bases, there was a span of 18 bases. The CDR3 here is CASSQDGGRQRGYGYTF. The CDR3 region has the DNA TGCGCCAGCAGCCAAGATGGGGGCCGGCAAAGGGGCTATGGCTACACCTTC.

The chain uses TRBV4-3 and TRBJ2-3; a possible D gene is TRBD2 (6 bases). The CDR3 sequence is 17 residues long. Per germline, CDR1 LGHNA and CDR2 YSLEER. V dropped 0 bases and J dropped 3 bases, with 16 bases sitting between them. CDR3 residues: CASSQDLPGVVTDTQYF. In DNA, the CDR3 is TGCGCCAGCAGCCAAGATCTTCCGGGGGTTGTGACAGATACGCAGTATTTT.

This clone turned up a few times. The CDR3, as DNA: TGTGCCAGCAGCCAAGAAGGATACAGGGCGATCGGGGAGCTGTTTTTT. It encodes CASSQEGYRAIGELFF. The chain joins TRBV14 to TRBJ2-2, with D possibly matching TRBD1 (6 bases). Trimming removed 0 bases at V and 7 bases at J, with 15 bases between. This CDR3 is 16 amino acids long. The V gene's germline CDR1 is SGHDN and CDR2 FVKESK.

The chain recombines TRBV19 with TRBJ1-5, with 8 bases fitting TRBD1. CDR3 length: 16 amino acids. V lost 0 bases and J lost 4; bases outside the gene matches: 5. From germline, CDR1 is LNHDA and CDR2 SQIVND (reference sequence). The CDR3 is CASSIEQGGLNQPQHF. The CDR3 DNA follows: TGTGCCAGTAGTATAGAACAGGGGGGACTTAATCAGCCCCAGCATTTT. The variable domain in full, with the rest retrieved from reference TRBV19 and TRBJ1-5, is DGGITQSPKYLFRKEGQNVTLSCEQNLNHDAMYWYRQDPGQGLRLIYYSQIVNDFQKGDIAEGYSVSREKKESFPLTVTSAQKNPTAFYLCASSIEQGGLNQPQHFGDGTRLSIL.

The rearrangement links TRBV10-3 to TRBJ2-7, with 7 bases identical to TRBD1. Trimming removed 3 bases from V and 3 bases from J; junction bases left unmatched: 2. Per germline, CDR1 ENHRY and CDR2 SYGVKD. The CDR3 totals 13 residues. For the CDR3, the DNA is TGTGCCATCAGTGAAAGACAGGGCTACGAGCAGTACTTC. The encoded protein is CAISERQGYEQYF.

Here the CDR3 DNA reads TGTGCCAGCAGCCCCCTCGGGGAGAACGCTTTCTTT. Translation gives CASSPLGENAFF. The genes are TRBV11-2 and TRBJ1-1; D is uncertain. There are 12 residues in the CDR3. The V end lost 5 bases, the J end lost 11 bases, and 15 bases lay between the germline ends. Germline V gene sequence: CDR1 SGHAT, CDR2 FQNNGV. Full variable domain (missing parts from reference TRBV11-2 and TRBJ1-1): EAGVAQSPRYKIIEKRQSVAFWCNPISGHATLYWYQQILGQGPKLLIQFQNNGVVDDSQLPKDRFSAERLKGVDSTLKIQPAKLEDSAVYLCASSPLGENAFFGQGTRLTVV.

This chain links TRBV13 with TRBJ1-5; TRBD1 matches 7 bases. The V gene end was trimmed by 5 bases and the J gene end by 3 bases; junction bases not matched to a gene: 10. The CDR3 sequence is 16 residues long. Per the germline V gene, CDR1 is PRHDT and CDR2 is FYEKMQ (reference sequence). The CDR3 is CASSGRRGQPNQPQHF. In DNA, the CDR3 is TGTGCCAGCAGCGGCCGTAGGGGGCAGCCCAATCAGCCCCAGCATTTT.

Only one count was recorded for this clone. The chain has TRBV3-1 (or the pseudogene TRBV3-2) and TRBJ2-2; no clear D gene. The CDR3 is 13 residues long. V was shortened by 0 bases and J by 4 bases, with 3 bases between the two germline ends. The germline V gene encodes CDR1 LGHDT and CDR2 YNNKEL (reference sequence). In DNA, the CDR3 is TGTGCCAGCAGCCAAGATCGCACCGGGGAGCTGTTTTTT. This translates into CASSQDRTGELFF.

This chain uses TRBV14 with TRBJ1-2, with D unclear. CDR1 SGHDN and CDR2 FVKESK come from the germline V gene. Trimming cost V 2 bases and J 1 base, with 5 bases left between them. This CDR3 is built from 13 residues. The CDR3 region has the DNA TGTGCCAGCAGCCAAACACGTAACTATGGCTACACCTTC. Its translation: CASSQTRNYGYTF. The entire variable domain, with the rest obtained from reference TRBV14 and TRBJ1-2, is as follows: EAGVTQFPSHSVIEKGQTVTLRCDPISGHDNLYWYRRVMGKEIKFLLHFVKESKQDESGMPNNRFLAERTGGTYSTLKVQPAELEDSGVYFCASSQTRNYGYTFGSGTRLTVV.

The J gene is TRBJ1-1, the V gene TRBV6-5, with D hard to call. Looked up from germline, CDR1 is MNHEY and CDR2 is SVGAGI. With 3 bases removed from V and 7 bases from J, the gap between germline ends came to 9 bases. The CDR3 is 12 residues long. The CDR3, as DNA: TGTGCCAGCAGTTATTTAGGGAGTGAAGCTTTCTTT. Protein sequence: CASSYLGSEAFF.

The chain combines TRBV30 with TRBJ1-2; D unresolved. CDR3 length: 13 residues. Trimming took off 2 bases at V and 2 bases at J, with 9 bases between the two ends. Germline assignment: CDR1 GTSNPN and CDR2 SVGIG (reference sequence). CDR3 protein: CAWSLGWNYGYTF. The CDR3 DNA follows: TGTGCCTGGAGTCTGGGCTGGAACTATGGCTACACCTTC. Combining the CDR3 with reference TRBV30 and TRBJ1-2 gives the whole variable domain SQTIHQWPATLVQPVGSPLSLECTVEGTSNPNLYWYRQAAGRGLQLLFYSVGIGQISSEVPQNLSASRPQDRQFILSSKKLLLSDSGFYLCAWSLGWNYGYTFGSGTRLTVV.

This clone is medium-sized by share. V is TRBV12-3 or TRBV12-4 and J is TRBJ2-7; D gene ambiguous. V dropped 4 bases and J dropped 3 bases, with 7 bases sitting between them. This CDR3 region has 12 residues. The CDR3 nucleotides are TGTGCCAGCAGTTCCTCTAACTACGAGCAGTACTTC. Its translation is CASSSSNYEQYF.

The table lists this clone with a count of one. The CDR3 spells CASSITSGETYEQYF. For the CDR3, the DNA is TGTGCCAGTAGTATTACTAGCGGGGAGACATACGAGCAGTACTTC. This chain connects TRBV19 to TRBJ2-7; 10 nucleotides agree with TRBD2. The CDR3 contains 15 residues. Germline V gene sequence: CDR1 LNHDA, CDR2 SQIVND (reference sequence). V shed 3 bases and J 4 bases; nucleotides not matched to a gene: 6. Based on the CDR3 plus reference TRBV19 and TRBJ2-7, the full variable domain is DGGITQSPKYLFRKEGQNVTLSCEQNLNHDAMYWYRQDPGQGLRLIYYSQIVNDFQKGDIAEGYSVSREKKESFPLTVTSAQKNPTAFYLCASSITSGETYEQYFGPGTRLTVT.

CDR3 sequence reads: CAWSGSGRELFF. Here the CDR3 DNA reads TGTGCCTGGAGTGGATCAGGGAGGGAGCTGTTTTTT. V and J are TRBV30 and TRBJ2-2, with a possible D match to TRBD1 (5 bases). CDR1 is GTSNPN and CDR2 is SVGIG in the germline V gene (reference sequence). The CDR3 runs 12 residues. Trimming shortened V by 1 base and J by 9 bases, and 9 bases separated the two germline ends.

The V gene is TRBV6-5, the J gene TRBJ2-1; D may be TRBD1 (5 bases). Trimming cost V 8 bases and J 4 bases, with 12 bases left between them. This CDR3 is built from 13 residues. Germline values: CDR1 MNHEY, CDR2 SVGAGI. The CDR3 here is CASGRDRYNEQFF. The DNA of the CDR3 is TGTGCCAGCGGCCGAGACAGATACAATGAGCAGTTCTTC.